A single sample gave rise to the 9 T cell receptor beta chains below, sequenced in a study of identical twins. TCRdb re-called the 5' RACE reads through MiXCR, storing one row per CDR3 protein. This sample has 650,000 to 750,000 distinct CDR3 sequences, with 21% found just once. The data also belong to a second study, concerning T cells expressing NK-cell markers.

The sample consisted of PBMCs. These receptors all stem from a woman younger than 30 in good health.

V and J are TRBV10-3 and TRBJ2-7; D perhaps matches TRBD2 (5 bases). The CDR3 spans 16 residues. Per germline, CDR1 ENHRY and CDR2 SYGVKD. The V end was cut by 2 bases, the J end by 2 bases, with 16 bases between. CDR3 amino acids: CAISEKSRGSPYEQYF. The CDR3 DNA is TGTGCCATCAGTGAGAAAAGCCGGGGTTCGCCCTACGAGCAGTACTTC.

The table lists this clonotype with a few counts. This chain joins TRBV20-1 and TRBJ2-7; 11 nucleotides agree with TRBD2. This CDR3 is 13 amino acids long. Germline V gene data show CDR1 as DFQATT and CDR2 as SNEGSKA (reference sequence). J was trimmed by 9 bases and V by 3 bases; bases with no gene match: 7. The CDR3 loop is CSASSGGARRQYF. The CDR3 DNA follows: TGCAGTGCTAGTAGCGGGGGGGCGCGTCGGCAGTACTTC.

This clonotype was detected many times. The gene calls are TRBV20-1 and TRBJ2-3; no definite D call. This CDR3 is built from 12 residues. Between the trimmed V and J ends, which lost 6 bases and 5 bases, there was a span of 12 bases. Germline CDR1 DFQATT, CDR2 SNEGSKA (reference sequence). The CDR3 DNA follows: TGCAGTGCCCGGACCCGCGGAGATACGCAGTATTTT. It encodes CSARTRGDTQYF.

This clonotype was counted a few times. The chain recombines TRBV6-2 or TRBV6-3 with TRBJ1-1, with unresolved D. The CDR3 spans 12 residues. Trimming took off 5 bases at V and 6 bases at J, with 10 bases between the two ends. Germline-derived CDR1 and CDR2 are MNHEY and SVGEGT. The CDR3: CASSQVTSEAFF. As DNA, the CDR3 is TGTGCCAGCAGTCAGGTCACATCTGAAGCTTTCTTT.

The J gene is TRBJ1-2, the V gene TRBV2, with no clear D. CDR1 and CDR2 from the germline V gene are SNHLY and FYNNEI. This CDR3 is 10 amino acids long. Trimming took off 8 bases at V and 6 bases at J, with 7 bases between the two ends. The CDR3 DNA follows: TGTGCCAGCCGGCCCAATGGCTACACCTTC. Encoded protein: CASRPNGYTF.

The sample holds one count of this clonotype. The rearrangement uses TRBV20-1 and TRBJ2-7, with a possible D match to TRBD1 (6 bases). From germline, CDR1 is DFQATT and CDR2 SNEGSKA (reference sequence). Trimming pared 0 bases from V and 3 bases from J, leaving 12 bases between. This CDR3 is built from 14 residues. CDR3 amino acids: CSAREPQGHYEQYF. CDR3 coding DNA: TGCAGTGCTAGAGAACCACAGGGTCACTACGAGCAGTACTTC.

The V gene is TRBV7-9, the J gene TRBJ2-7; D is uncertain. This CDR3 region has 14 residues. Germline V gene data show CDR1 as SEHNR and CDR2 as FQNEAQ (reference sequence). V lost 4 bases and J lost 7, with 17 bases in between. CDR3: CASSSGRSLSEQYF. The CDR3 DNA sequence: TGTGCCAGCAGCTCCGGACGGAGCTTGTCTGAGCAGTACTTC. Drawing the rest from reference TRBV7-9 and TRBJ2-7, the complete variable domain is DTGVSQNPRHKITKRGQNVTFRCDPISEHNRLYWYRQTLGQGPEFLTYFQNEAQLEKSRLLSDRFSAERPKGSFSTLEIQRTEQGDSAMYLCASSSGRSLSEQYFGPGTRLTVT.

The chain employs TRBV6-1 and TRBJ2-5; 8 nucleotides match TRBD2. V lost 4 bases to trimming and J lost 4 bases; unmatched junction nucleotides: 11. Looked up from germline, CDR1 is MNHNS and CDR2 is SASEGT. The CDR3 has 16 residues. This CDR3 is CASSAGWYGGVETQYF. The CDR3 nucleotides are TGTGCCAGCAGTGCCGGGTGGTACGGGGGGGTAGAGACCCAGTACTTC.

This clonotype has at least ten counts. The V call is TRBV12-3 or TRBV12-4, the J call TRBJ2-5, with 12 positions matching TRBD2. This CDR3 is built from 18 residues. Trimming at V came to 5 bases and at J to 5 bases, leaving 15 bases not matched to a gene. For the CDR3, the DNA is TGTGCCAGCAGTCCCGGTTGGACTAGCGGGGTCTTGGGGGAGACCCAGTACTTC. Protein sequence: CASSPGWTSGVLGETQYF.